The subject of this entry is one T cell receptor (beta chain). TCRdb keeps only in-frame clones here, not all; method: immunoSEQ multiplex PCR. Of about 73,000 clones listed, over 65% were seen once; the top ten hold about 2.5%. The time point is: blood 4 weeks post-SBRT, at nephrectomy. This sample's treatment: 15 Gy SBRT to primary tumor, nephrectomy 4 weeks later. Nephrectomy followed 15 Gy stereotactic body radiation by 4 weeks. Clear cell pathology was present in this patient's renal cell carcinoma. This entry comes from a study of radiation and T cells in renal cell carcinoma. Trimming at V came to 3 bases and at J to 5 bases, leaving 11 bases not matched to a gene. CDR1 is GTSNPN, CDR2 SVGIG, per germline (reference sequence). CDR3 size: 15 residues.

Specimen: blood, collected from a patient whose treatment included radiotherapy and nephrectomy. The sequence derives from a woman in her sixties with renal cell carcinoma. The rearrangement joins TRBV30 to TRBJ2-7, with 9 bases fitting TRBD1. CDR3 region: CAWRNDRGLGNEQYF. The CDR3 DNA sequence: TGTGCCTGGAGGAACGACAGGGGGTTGGGGAACGAGCAGTACTTC. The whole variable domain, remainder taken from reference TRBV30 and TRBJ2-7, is SQTIHQWPATLVQPVGSPLSLECTVEGTSNPNLYWYRQAAGRGLQLLFYSVGIGQISSEVPQNLSASRPQDRQFILSSKKLLLSDSGFYLCAWRNDRGLGNEQYFGPGTRLTVT.